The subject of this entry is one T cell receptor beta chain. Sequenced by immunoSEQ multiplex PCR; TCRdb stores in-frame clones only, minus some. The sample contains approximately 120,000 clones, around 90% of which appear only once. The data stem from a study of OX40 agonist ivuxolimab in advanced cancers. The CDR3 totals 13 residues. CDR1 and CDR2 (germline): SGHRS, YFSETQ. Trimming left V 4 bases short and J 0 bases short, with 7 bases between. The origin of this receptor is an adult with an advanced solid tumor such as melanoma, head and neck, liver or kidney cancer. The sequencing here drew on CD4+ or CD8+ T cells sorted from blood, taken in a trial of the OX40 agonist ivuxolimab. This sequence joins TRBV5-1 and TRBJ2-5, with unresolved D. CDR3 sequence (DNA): TGCGCCAGCAGCCGCCGGTACCAAGAGACCCAGTACTTC. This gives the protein CASSRRYQETQYF.